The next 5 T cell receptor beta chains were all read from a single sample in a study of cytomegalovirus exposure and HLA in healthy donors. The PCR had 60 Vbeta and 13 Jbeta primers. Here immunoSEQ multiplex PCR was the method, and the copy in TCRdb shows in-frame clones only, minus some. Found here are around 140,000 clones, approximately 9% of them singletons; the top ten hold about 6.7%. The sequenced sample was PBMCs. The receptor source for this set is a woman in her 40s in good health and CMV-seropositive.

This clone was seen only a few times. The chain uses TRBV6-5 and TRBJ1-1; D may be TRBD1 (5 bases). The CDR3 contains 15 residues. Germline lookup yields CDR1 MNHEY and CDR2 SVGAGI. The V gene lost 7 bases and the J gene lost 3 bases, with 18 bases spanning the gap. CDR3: CASTLQWGGDTEAFF. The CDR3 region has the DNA TGTGCCAGCACCCTACAATGGGGGGGGGACACTGAAGCTTTCTTT.

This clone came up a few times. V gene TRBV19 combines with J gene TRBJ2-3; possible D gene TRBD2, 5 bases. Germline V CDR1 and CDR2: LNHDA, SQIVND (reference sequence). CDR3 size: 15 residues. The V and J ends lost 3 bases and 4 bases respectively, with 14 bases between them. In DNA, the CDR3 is TGTGCCAGTAGTATGATAGAGGGCATGGCAGATACGCAGTATTTT. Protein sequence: CASSMIEGMADTQYF.

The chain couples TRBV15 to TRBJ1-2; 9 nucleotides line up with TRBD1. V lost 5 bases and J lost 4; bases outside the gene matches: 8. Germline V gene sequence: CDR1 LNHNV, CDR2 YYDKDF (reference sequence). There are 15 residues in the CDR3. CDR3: CATSARDRAGYGYTF. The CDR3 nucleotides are TGTGCCACCAGCGCGCGGGACAGGGCAGGCTATGGCTACACCTTC. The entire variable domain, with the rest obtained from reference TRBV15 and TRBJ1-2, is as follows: DAMVIQNPRYQVTQFGKPVTLSCSQTLNHNVMYWYQQKSSQAPKLLFHYYDKDFNNEADTPDNFQSRRPNTSFCFLDIRSPGLGDTAMYLCATSARDRAGYGYTFGSGTRLTVV.

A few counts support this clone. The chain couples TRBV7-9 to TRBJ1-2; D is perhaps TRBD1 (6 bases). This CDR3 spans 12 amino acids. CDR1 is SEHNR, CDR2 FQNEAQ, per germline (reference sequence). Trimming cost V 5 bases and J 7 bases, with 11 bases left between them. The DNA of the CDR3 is TGTGCCAGCAGCCCAGGGGCCATTGGCTACACCTTC. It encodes CASSPGAIGYTF.

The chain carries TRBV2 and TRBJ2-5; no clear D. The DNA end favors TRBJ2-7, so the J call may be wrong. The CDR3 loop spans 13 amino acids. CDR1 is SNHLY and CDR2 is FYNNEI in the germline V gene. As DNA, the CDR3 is TGTGCCAGCAGTGAAGCGCGCTCCTACGAGCAGTACTTC. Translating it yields CASSEARSYEQYF.